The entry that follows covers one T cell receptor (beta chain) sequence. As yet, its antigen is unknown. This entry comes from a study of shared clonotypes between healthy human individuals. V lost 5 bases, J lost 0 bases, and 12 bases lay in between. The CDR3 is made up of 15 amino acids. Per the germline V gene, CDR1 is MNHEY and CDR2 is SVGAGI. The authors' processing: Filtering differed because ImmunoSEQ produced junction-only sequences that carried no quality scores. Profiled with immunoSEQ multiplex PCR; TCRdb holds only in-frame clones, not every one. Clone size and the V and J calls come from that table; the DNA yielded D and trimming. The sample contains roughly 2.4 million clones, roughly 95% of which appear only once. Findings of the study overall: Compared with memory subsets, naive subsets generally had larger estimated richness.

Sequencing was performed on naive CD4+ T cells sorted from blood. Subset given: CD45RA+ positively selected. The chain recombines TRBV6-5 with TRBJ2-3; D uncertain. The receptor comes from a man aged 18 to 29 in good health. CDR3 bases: TGTGCCAGCAGTGCTCTGCGACTGAGCACAGATACGCAGTATTTT. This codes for CASSALRLSTDTQYF.